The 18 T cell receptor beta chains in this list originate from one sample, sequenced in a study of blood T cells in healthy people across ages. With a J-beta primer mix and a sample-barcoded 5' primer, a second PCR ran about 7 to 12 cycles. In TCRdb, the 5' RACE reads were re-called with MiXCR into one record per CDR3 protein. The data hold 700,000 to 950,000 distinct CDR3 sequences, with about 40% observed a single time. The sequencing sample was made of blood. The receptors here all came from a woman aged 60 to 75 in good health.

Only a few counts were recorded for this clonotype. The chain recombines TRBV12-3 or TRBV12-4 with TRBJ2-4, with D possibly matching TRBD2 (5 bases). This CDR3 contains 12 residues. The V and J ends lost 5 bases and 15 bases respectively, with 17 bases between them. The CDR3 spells CASSPGHGKRYF. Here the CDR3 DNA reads TGTGCCAGCAGTCCTGGTCACGGGAAAAGGTACTTC.

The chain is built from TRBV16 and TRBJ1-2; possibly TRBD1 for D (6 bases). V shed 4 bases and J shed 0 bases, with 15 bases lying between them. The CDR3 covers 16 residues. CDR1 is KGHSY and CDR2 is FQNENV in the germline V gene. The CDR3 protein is CASSLTQTGANYGYTF. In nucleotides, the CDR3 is TGTGCCAGCAGCCTCACGCAGACAGGAGCTAACTATGGCTACACCTTC.

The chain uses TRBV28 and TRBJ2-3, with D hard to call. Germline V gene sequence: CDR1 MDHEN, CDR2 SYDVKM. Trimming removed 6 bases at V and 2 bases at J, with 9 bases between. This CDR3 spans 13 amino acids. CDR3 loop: CASSSPHTDTQYF. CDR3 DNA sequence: TGTGCCAGCAGCTCTCCCCACACAGATACGCAGTATTTT.

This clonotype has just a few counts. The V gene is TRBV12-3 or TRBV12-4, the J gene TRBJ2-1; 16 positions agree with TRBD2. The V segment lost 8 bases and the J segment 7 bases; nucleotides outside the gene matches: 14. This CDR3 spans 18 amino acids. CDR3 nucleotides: TGTGCCAGCGGGACTAGCGGGAGGGCCCGCGGGAGTAGGAATGAGCAGTTCTTC. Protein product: CASGTSGRARGSRNEQFF.

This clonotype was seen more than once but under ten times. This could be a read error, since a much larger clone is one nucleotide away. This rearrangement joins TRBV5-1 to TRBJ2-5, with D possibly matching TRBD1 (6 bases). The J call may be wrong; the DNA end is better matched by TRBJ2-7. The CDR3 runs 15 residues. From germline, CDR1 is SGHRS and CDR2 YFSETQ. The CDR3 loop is CASSPVTGAPHEQYF. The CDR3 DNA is TGCGCCAGCAGCCCTGTGACAGGAGCCCCCCACGAGCAGTACTTC.

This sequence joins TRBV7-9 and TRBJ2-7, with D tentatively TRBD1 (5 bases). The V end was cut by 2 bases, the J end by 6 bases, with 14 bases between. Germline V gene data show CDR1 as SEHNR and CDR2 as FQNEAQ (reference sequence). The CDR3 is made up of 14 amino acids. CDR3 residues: CASSLQGSSVEQYF. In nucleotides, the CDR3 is TGTGCCAGCAGCTTACAGGGATCGAGTGTCGAGCAGTACTTC.

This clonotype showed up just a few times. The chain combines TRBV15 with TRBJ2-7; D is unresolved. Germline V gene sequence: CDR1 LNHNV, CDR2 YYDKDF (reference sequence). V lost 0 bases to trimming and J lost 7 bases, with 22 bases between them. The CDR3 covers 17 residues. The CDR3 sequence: CATSRDSKWSSYNEQYF. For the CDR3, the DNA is TGTGCCACCAGCAGAGATTCTAAGTGGAGCTCCTACAATGAGCAGTACTTC.

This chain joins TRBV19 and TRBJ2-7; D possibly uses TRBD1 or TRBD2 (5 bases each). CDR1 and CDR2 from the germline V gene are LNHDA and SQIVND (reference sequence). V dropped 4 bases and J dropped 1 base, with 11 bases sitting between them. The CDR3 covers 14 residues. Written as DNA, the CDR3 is TGTGCCAGTAGTACAAGGGACGGATCCTACGAGCAGTACTTC. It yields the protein CASSTRDGSYEQYF.

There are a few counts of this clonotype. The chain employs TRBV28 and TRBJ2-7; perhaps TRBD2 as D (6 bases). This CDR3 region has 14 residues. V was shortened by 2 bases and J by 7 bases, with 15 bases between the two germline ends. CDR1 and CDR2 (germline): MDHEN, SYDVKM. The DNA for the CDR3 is TGTGCCAGCAGTTTAGGCGGGATCTGGGGTGAGCAGTACTTC. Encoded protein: CASSLGGIWGEQYF.

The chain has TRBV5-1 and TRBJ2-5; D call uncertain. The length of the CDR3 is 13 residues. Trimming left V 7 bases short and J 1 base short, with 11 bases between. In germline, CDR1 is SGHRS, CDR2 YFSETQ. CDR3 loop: CASGANAQETQYF. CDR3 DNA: TGCGCCAGCGGAGCCAACGCCCAAGAGACCCAGTACTTC. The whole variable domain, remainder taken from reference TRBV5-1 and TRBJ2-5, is KAGVTQTPRYLIKTRGQQVTLSCSPISGHRSVSWYQQTPGQGLQFLFEYFSETQRNKGNFPGRFSGRQFSNSRSEMNVSTLELGDSALYLCASGANAQETQYFGPGTRLLVL.

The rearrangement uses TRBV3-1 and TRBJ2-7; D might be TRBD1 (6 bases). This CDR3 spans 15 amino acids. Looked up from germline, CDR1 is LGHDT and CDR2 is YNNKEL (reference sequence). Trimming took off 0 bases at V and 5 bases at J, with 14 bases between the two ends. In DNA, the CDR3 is TGTGCCAGCAGCCAAGAATATCGGGACAAACACGAGCAGTACTTC. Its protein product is CASSQEYRDKHEQYF.

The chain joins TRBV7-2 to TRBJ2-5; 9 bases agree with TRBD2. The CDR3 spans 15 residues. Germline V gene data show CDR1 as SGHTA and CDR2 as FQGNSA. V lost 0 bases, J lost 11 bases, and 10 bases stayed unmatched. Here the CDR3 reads CASSLASGGNNEQYF. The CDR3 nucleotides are TGTGCCAGCAGCTTAGCTAGCGGGGGCAACAATGAGCAGTACTTC.

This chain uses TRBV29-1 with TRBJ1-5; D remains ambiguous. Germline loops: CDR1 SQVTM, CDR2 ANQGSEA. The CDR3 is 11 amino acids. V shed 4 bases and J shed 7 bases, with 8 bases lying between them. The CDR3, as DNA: TGCAGCGTTGGGATTCGGCAGCCCCAGCATTTT. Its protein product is CSVGIRQPQHF.

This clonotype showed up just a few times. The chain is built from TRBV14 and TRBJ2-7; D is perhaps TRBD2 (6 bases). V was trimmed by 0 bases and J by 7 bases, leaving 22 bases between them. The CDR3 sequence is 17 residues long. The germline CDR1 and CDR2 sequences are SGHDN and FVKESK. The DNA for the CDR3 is TGTGCCAGCAGCCAAGACCCCACCTGGACTCAACGGGAGGAGCAGTACTTC. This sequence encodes CASSQDPTWTQREEQYF.

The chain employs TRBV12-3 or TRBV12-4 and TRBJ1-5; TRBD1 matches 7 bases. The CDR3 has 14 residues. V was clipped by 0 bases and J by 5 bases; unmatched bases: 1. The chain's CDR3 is CASSLAQGDQPQHF. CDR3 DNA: TGTGCCAGCAGTTTAGCGCAGGGGGATCAGCCCCAGCATTTT.

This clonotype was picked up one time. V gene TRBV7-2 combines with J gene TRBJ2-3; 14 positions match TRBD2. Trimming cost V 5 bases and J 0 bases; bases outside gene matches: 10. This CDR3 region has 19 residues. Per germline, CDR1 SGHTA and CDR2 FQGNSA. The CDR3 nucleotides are TGTGCCAGCAGCCATGGAGGACTAGCGGGAGGTGGTAGCACAGATACGCAGTATTTT. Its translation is CASSHGGLAGGGSTDTQYF.

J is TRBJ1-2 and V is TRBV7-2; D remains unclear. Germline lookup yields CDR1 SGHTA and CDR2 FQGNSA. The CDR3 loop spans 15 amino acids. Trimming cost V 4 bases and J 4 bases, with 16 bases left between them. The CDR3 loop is CASSSNSRTIYGYTF. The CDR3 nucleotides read TGTGCCAGCAGCTCTAATAGTCGGACTATCTATGGCTACACCTTC.

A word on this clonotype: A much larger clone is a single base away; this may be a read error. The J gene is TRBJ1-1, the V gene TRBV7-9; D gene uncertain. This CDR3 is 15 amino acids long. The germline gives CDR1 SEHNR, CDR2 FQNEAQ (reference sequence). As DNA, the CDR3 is TGTGCCAGCAGCCCGGCGTTAGGAGGCGGCACTGGAGCTTTCTTT. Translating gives CASSPALGGGTGAFF.